The clone carrying this TCR beta chain was recorded at least ten times. This record belongs to a study of early T cells in non-severe SARS-CoV-2 infection. TCRdb itself ran the 5' RACE reads through MiXCR, one entry per CDR3 protein. The sample lists approximately 76,000 distinct CDR3 sequences, about 11% occurring once. This CDR3 comprises 13 residues. V was trimmed by 0 bases and J by 1 base, leaving 5 bases between them. Germline CDR1 SGHRS, CDR2 YFSETQ. Sample: whole blood. V gene TRBV5-1 combines with J gene TRBJ2-7; the D is unclear. This sequence was found in an adult who was a healthcare worker with PCR-confirmed SARS-CoV-2 infection or an uninfected control (not recorded which). CDR3 sequence: CASSLGSSYEQYF. The CDR3 coding sequence is TGCGCCAGCAGCTTGGGCAGTTCCTACGAGCAGTACTTC.